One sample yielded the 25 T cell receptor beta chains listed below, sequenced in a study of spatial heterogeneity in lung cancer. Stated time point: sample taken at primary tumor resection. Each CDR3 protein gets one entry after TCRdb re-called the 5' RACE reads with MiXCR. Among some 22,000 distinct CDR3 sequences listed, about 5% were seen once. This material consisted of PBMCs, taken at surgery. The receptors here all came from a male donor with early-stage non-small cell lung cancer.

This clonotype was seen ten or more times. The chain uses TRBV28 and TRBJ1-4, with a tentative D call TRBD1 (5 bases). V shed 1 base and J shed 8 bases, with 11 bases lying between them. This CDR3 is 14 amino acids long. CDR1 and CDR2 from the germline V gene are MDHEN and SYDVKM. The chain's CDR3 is CASSLSGGAEKLFF. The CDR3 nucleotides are TGTGCCAGCAGTTTATCCGGGGGAGCGGAAAAACTGTTTTTT.

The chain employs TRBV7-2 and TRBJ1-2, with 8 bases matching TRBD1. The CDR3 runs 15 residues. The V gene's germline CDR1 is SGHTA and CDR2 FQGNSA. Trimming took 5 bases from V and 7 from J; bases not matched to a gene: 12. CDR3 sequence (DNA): TGTGCCAGCAGCAATAGCCTCACAGGGGGTAGTGGCTACACCTTC. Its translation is CASSNSLTGGSGYTF.

CDR3 sequence: CSARGYEKLFF. CDR3 bases: TGCAGTGCTAGAGGATATGAAAAACTGTTTTTT. The chain is built from TRBV20-1 and TRBJ1-4; D is ambiguous. From germline, CDR1 is DFQATT and CDR2 SNEGSKA (reference sequence). The CDR3 extends over 11 amino acids. V dropped 1 base and J dropped 6 bases, with 3 bases sitting between them.

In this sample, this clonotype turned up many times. The CDR3, as DNA: TGTGCCAGCAGCTTAGTGTCTGGGGCCAACGTCCTGACTTTC. This sequence encodes CASSLVSGANVLTF. V gene TRBV7-2 combines with J gene TRBJ2-6, with D unclear. Germline values: CDR1 SGHTA, CDR2 FQGNSA. Trimming stripped 1 base from V and 1 base from J, with 2 bases between. The CDR3 contains 14 residues.

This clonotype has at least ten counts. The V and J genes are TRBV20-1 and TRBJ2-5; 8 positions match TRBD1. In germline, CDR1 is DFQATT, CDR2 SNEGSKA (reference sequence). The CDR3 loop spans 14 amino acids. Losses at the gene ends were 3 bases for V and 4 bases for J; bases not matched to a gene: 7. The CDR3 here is CSARDRALGETQYF. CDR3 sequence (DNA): TGCAGTGCTAGGGACAGGGCTTTGGGAGAGACCCAGTACTTC.

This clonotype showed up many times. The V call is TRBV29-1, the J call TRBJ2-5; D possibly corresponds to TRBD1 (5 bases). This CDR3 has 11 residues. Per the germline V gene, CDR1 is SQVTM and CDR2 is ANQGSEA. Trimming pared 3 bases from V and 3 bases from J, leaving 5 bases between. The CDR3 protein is CSVDREETQYF. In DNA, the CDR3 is TGCAGCGTTGACAGGGAAGAGACCCAGTACTTC.

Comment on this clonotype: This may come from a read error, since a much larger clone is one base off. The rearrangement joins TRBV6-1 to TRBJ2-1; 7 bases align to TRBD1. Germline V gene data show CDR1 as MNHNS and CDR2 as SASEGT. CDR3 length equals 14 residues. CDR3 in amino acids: CARSEGASLNEQFF. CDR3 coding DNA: TGTGCCAGGAGTGAGGGGGCTAGTCTCAATGAGCAGTTCTTC.

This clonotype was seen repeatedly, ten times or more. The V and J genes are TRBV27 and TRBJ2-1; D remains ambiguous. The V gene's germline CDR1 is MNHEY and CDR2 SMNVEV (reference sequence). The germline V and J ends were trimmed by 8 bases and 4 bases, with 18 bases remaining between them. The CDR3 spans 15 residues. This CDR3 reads CASQSSRAVYNEQFF. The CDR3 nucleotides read TGTGCCAGCCAATCAAGCCGCGCAGTGTACAATGAGCAGTTCTTC.

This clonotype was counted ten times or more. The DNA for the CDR3 is TGCGCCAGCAGAGGCGTCTATGAGCAGTTCTTC. It yields the protein CASRGVYEQFF. The rearrangement uses TRBV5-1 and TRBJ2-1; no definite D call. The CDR3 consists of 11 residues. Germline values: CDR1 SGHRS, CDR2 YFSETQ. Trimming removed 5 bases at V and 8 bases at J, with 8 bases between.

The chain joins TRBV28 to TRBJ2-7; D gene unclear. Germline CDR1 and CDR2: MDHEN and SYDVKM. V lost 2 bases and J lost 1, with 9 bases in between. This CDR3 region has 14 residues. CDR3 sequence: CASSLTLGSYEQYF. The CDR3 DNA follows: TGTGCCAGCAGTTTAACCCTCGGATCCTACGAGCAGTACTTC.

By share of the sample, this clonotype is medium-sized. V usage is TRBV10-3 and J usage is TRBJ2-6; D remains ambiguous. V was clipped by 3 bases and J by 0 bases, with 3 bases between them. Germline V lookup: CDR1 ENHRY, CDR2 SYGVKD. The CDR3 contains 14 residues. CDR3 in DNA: TGTGCCATCAGTGACGGCTCTGGGGCCAACGTCCTGACTTTC. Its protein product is CAISDGSGANVLTF.

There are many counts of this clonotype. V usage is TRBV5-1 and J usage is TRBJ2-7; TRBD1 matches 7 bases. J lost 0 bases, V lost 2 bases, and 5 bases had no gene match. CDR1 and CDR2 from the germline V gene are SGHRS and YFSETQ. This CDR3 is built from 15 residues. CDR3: CASSFVTGSSYEQYF. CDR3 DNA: TGCGCCAGCAGCTTCGTGACAGGGAGCTCCTACGAGCAGTACTTC.

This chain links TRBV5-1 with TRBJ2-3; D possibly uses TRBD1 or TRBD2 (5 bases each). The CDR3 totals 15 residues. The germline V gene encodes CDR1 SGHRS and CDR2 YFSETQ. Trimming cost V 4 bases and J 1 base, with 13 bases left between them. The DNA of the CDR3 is TGCGCCAGCAGCACTGGGACCCACGGCACAGATACGCAGTATTTT. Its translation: CASSTGTHGTDTQYF.

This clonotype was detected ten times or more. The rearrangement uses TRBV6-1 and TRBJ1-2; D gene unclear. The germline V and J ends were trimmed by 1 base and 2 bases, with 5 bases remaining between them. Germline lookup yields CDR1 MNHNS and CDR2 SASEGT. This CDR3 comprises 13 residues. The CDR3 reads CASSEVGNYGYTF. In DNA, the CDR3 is TGTGCCAGCAGTGAAGTGGGCAACTATGGCTACACCTTC.

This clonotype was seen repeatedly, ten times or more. In DNA form, the CDR3 reads TGTGCCAGCTCACCACCGAATCGGGGTACTGAAGCTTTCTTT. It is translated as CASSPPNRGTEAFF. This sequence joins TRBV18 and TRBJ1-1; no definite D call. The CDR3 contains 14 residues. From germline, CDR1 is KGHSH and CDR2 LQKENI. With 0 bases removed from V and 5 bases from J, the gap between germline ends came to 10 bases.

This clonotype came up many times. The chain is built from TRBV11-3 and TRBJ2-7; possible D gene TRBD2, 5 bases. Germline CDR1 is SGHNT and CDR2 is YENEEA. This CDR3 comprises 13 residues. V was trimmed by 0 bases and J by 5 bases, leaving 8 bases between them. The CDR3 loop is CASSLDQRNEQYF. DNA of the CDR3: TGTGCCAGCAGCTTAGACCAGCGGAACGAGCAGTACTTC. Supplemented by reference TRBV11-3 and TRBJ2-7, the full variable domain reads EAGVVQSPRYKIIEKKQPVAFWCNPISGHNTLYWYLQNLGQGPELLIRYENEEAVDDSQLPKDRFSAERLKGVDSTLKIQPAELGDSAVYLCASSLDQRNEQYFGPGTRLTVT.

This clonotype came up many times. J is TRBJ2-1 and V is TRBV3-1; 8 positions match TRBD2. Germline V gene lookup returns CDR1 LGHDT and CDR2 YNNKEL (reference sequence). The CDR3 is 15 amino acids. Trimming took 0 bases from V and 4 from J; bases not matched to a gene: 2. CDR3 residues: CASSQDSGRYNEQFF. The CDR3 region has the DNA TGTGCCAGCAGCCAAGACAGCGGGAGATACAATGAGCAGTTCTTC.

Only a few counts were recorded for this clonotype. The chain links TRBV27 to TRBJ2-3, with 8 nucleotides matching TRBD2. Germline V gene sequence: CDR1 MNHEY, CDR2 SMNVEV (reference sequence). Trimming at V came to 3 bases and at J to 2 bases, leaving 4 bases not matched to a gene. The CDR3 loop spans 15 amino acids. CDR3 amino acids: CASSFRGGPTDTQYF. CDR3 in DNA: TGTGCCAGCAGTTTCCGCGGGGGGCCCACAGATACGCAGTATTTT.

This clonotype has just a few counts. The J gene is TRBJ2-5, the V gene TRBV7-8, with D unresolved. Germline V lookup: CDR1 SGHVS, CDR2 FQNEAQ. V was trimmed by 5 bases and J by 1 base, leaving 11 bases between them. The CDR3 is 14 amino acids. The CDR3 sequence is CASSPMRSQETQYF. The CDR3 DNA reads TGTGCCAGCAGCCCGATGCGGAGCCAAGAGACCCAGTACTTC.

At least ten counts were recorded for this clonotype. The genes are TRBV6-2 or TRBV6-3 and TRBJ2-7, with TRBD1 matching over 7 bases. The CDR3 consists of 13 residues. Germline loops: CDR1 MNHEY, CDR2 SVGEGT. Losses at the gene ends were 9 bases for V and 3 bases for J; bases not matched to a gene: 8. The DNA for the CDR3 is TGTGCCAGACTCACGGCAGGGGGCTACGAGCAGTACTTC. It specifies CARLTAGGYEQYF.

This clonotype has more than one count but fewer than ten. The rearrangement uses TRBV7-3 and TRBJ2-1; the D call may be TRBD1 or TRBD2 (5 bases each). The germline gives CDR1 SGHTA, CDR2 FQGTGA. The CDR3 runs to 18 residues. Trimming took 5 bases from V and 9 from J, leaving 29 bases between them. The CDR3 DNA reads TGTGCCAGCAGCCCCACCCGAACGGCTAGGGACCACAATCGTGAGCAGTTCTTC. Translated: CASSPTRTARDHNREQFF.

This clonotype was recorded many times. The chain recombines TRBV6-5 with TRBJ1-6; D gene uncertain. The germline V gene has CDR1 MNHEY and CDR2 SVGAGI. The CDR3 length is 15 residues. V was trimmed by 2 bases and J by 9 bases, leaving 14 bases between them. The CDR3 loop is CASSYLPLGRSPLHF. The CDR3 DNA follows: TGTGCCAGCAGTTACCTCCCCCTAGGGCGTTCACCCCTCCACTTT.

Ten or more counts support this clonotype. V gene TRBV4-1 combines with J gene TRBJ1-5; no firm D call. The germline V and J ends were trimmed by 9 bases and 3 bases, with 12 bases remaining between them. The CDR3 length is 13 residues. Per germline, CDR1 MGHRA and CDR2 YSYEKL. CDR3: CASSLKDNQPQHF. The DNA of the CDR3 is TGCGCCAGTTCTTTGAAGGACAATCAGCCCCAGCATTTT.

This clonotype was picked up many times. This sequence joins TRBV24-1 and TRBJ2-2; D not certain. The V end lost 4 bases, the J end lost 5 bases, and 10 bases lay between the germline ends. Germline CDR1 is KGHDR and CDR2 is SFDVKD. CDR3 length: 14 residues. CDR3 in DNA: TGTGCCACCAGTGAGCCCATGAGGACCGGGGAGCTGTTTTTT. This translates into CATSEPMRTGELFF.

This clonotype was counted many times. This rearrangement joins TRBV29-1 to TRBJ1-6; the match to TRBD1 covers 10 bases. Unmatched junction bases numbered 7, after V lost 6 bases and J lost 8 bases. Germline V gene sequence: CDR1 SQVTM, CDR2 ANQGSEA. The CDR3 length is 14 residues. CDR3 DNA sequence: TGCAGCGTCTCCCCCGGGACAGGGGATTCACCCCTCCACTTT. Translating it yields CSVSPGTGDSPLHF.